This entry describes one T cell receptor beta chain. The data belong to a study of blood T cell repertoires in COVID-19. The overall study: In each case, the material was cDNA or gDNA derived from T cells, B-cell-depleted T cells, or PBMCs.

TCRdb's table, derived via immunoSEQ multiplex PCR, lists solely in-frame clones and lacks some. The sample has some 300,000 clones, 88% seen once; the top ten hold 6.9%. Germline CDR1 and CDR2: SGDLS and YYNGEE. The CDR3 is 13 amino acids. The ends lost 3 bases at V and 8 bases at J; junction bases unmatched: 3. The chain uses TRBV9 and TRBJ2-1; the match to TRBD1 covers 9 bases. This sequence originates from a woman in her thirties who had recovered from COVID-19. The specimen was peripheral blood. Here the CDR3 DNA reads TGTGCCAGCAGCGCGAGACAGGGGGATGAGCAGTTCTTC. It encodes CASSARQGDEQFF.